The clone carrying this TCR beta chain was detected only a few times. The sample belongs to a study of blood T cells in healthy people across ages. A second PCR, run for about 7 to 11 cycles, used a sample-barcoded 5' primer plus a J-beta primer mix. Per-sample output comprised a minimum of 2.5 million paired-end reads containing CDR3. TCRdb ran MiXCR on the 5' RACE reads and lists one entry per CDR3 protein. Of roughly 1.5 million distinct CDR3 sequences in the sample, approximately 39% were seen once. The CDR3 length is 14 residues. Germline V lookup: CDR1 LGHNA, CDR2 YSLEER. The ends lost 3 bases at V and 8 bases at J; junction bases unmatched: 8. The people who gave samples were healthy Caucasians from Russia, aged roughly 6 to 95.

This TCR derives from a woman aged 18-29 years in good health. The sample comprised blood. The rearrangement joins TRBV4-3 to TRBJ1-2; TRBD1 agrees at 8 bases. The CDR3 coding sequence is TGCGCCAGCAGCCACCCGGGACAGGTTCGAGGCTACACCTTC. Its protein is CASSHPGQVRGYTF.